This passage covers 26 T cell receptor beta chains from one sample sequenced in a study of neoadjuvant anti-PD-1 for oral cavity cancer. The time point here: after neoadjuvant nivolumab, at surgical resection. This table comes from immunoSEQ multiplex PCR, and its TCRdb copy is limited to in-frame clones, with some not included. Of approximately 45,000 clones listed, 77% are singletons. The sequencing here drew on PBMCs, taken after nivolumab (anti-PD-1) treatment. These receptors were taken from a person aged 35-79 years with oral cavity squamous cell carcinoma.

The chain employs TRBV11-2 and TRBJ1-4, with D maybe TRBD1 (5 bases). With 6 bases removed from V and 0 bases from J, the gap between germline ends came to 11 bases. CDR1 SGHAT and CDR2 FQNNGV come from the germline V gene. This CDR3 has 15 amino acids. The CDR3 region is CASRRPGATNEKLFF. DNA for the CDR3: TGTGCCAGCAGACGTCCGGGGGCAACTAATGAAAAACTGTTTTTT.

The chain has TRBV5-1 and TRBJ2-7; D perhaps matches TRBD2 (5 bases). Looked up from germline, CDR1 is SGHRS and CDR2 is YFSETQ. CDR3 length: 12 amino acids. V lost 4 bases, J lost 6 bases, and 11 bases lay in between. This CDR3 reads CASSLPSFEQYF. The CDR3 coding sequence is TGCGCCAGCAGCCTACCTAGCTTCGAGCAGTACTTC.

The sample holds one count of this clone. V usage is TRBV5-5 and J usage is TRBJ2-7; 7 bases fit TRBD1. The CDR3 spans 14 residues. With 4 bases clipped from V and 3 bases from J, the junction kept 7 bases outside the gene matches. CDR1 and CDR2 from the germline V gene are SGHKS and YYEKEE (reference sequence). Here the CDR3 DNA reads TGTGCCAGCAGCCCGGGGACAGCCCTCTACGAGCAGTACTTC. The encoded protein is CASSPGTALYEQYF.

The V call is TRBV19, the J call TRBJ1-5; D unclear. V lost 5 bases and J 5 bases, leaving 13 bases between the germline ends. The CDR3 runs to 14 residues. Germline CDR1 LNHDA, CDR2 SQIVND (reference sequence). The CDR3 bases are TGTGCCAGTAGTCTCCTTGGTGGGGATCAGCCCCAGCATTTT. Protein: CASSLLGGDQPQHF.

The chain carries TRBV11-3 and TRBJ2-7, with D hard to call. CDR1 SGHNT and CDR2 YENEEA come from the germline V gene. Between the trimmed V and J ends, which lost 5 bases and 1 base, there was a span of 9 bases. The CDR3 has 13 amino acids. CDR3 bases: TGTGCCAGCAGCGGAAGCGAGTCCTACGAGCAGTACTTC. This gives the protein CASSGSESYEQYF.

The genes are TRBV7-9 and TRBJ1-1; 7 nucleotides agree with TRBD1. Germline V gene data show CDR1 as SEHNR and CDR2 as FQNEAQ (reference sequence). CDR3 size: 15 residues. Trimming at V came to 5 bases and at J to 3 bases, leaving 9 bases not matched to a gene. In DNA form, the CDR3 reads TGTGCCAGCAGCCAAACGACAGGGATGGACACTGAAGCTTTCTTT. Its protein is CASSQTTGMDTEAFF.

V is TRBV7-9 and J is TRBJ1-5; D remains ambiguous. The CDR3 runs to 15 residues. CDR1 and CDR2 (germline): SEHNR, FQNEAQ (reference sequence). V was pared by 5 bases and J by 3 bases, with 14 bases between. The DNA for the CDR3 is TGTGCCAGCAGCCCTGAAGGGCAGTTCAATCAGCCCCAGCATTTT. Translating it yields CASSPEGQFNQPQHF.

The chain combines TRBV10-1 with TRBJ2-1, with 7 bases that match TRBD2. The CDR3 covers 14 residues. Unmatched junction bases numbered 9, after V lost 3 bases and J lost 10 bases. Germline V gene lookup returns CDR1 WNHNN and CDR2 SYGVQD (reference sequence). CDR3 in DNA: TGCGCCAGCAGTGAACAGCGAGCTAGCGGCGAGCAGTTCTTC. Encoded protein: CASSEQRASGEQFF.

The V call is TRBV6-5, the J call TRBJ1-6, with D unclear. V lost 8 bases to trimming and J lost 0 bases, with 8 bases between them. Germline lookup yields CDR1 MNHEY and CDR2 SVGAGI. The CDR3 runs to 14 residues. The CDR3 loop reads CASRESSYNSPLHF. The DNA of the CDR3 is TGTGCCAGCCGCGAGAGCTCCTATAATTCACCCCTCCACTTT.

The sample holds a few counts of this clone. This same CDR3 is encoded by further DNA sequences in the sample. The chain combines TRBV11-2 with TRBJ1-6; 9 bases agree with TRBD1. The V gene's germline CDR1 is SGHAT and CDR2 FQNNGV. V dropped 6 bases and J dropped 8; count of bases not matched to a gene: 2. The CDR3 consists of 13 residues. The CDR3 loop reads CASRGQGYSPLHF. In DNA form, the CDR3 reads TGTGCCAGCAGGGGACAGGGTTATTCACCCCTCCACTTT.

In regard to this clone: At one end the junction does not follow the germline gene, possibly because of a read error. V usage is TRBV4-2 and J usage is TRBJ2-7; 10 nucleotides match TRBD1. The germline gives CDR1 LGHNA, CDR2 YNFKEQ. The CDR3 sequence is 14 residues long. The CDR3 DNA follows: TGTGCCAACAGCCAGGGACAGGGGACCTACGAGCAGTACTTC. It is translated as CANSQGQGTYEQYF.

The chain uses TRBV27 and TRBJ1-5, with D perhaps matching TRBD1 (6 bases). The CDR3 runs to 15 residues. In germline, CDR1 is MNHEY, CDR2 SMNVEV (reference sequence). V lost 5 bases, J lost 2 bases, and 13 bases lay in between. The chain's CDR3 is CASSSRGFGNQPQHF. In DNA, the CDR3 is TGTGCCAGCAGTAGCAGGGGTTTTGGCAATCAGCCCCAGCATTTT.

The genes are TRBV5-1 and TRBJ1-3, with D perhaps matching TRBD1 (6 bases). The CDR3 is 15 amino acids. CDR1 and CDR2 (germline): SGHRS, YFSETQ. Deletions cut 3 bases from V and 2 bases from J, with 12 bases between. The CDR3 sequence: CASSSGQAAGNTIYF. As DNA, the CDR3 is TGCGCCAGCAGCTCGGGACAAGCGGCTGGAAACACCATATATTTT.

This sequence joins TRBV27 and TRBJ1-2; 8 bases match TRBD1. The CDR3 totals 14 residues. Germline V gene sequence: CDR1 MNHEY, CDR2 SMNVEV (reference sequence). With 8 bases clipped from V and 6 bases from J, the junction kept 11 bases outside the gene matches. CDR3 sequence (DNA): TGTGCCAGCGGTCACCCCGGCAGGGGGCATGGCTACACCTTC. Encoded protein: CASGHPGRGHGYTF.

The chain employs TRBV11-2 and TRBJ2-3; perhaps TRBD2 as D (6 bases). Germline-derived CDR1 and CDR2 are SGHAT and FQNNGV. This CDR3 is built from 15 residues. V lost 3 bases to trimming and J lost 8 bases, with 18 bases between them. The CDR3 coding sequence is TGTGCCAGCAGCTTTAGGGCGAGCGGGCAGCTTACGCAGTATTTT. Its protein is CASSFRASGQLTQYF.

In DNA form, the CDR3 reads TGCGCCAGCAGCCACGGGCCCTCCTACGAGCAGTACTTC. Amino acid sequence: CASSHGPSYEQYF. The rearrangement joins TRBV4-1 to TRBJ2-7; no clear D gene. CDR3 length: 13 amino acids. The V end was cut by 3 bases, the J end by 0 bases, with 6 bases between. Germline loops: CDR1 MGHRA, CDR2 YSYEKL.

The chain recombines TRBV6-6 with TRBJ2-1, with TRBD1 matching 7 bases. The germline V gene has CDR1 MNHNY and CDR2 SVGAGI (reference sequence). This CDR3 is 15 amino acids long. Trimming removed 4 bases from V and 4 bases from J; junction bases left unmatched: 7. Here the CDR3 DNA reads TGTGCCAGCAGTTCCTGGGACAGATCTTACAATGAGCAGTTCTTC. It yields the protein CASSSWDRSYNEQFF.

The rearrangement uses TRBV7-6 and TRBJ2-2, with 9 bases identical to TRBD1. V gave up 5 bases and J gave up 6 bases; unmatched junction bases: 19. Germline values: CDR1 SGHVS, CDR2 FNYEAQ. The CDR3 runs 19 residues. The chain's CDR3 is CASSRVPAGSGTGSGELFF. As DNA, the CDR3 is TGTGCCAGCAGCCGAGTACCGGCGGGGTCCGGGACAGGGTCCGGGGAGCTGTTTTTT.

This clone was counted between two and nine times. This chain uses TRBV6-5 with TRBJ1-1; D unclear. V lost 7 bases and J lost 0, with 9 bases in between. This CDR3 region has 13 residues. Per germline, CDR1 MNHEY and CDR2 SVGAGI. In DNA form, the CDR3 reads TGTGCCAGCATGCGGGCTGTGAACACTGAAGCTTTCTTT. It is translated as CASMRAVNTEAFF.

V is TRBV5-1 and J is TRBJ1-2; D unclear. With 1 base removed from V and 4 bases from J, the gap between germline ends came to 11 bases. This CDR3 region has 14 residues. Germline CDR1 and CDR2: SGHRS and YFSETQ. The CDR3 is CASSLQNPSYGYTF. CDR3 bases: TGCGCCAGCAGCTTGCAGAATCCCTCCTATGGCTACACCTTC.

V gene TRBV18 combines with J gene TRBJ2-3; 10 positions match TRBD1. CDR3 length equals 17 residues. CDR1 and CDR2 (germline): KGHSH, LQKENI. J lost 2 bases, V lost 6 bases, and 11 bases had no gene match. The chain's CDR3 is CASSKTGQGGFTDTQYF. DNA of the CDR3: TGTGCCAGCTCCAAAACCGGACAGGGGGGATTCACAGATACGCAGTATTTT.

This rearrangement joins TRBV9 to TRBJ1-6; D not certain. Trimming removed 1 base at V and 7 bases at J, with 6 bases between. The CDR3 loop spans 13 amino acids. The germline V gene encodes CDR1 SGDLS and CDR2 YYNGEE. The DNA for the CDR3 is TGTGCCAGCAGCGTAAGTGACAATTCACCCCTCCACTTT. Amino acids: CASSVSDNSPLHF.

V and J are TRBV7-2 and TRBJ2-7; 7 bases match TRBD1. V shed 5 bases, J shed 4 bases, and the junction held 8 bases outside the gene matches. The CDR3 contains 14 residues. The germline gives CDR1 SGHTA, CDR2 FQGNSA. The CDR3 DNA reads as TGTGCCAGCAGCGCGCCGGACAGGCAATACGAGCAGTACTTC. The encoded protein is CASSAPDRQYEQYF.

The chain uses TRBV4-1 and TRBJ2-5; D could derive from TRBD1 or TRBD2 (5 bases each). V was trimmed by 2 bases and J by 12 bases, leaving 19 bases between them. The CDR3 covers 14 residues. The germline CDR1 and CDR2 sequences are MGHRA and YSYEKL. The CDR3 loop reads CASSQNTISGREYF. Here the CDR3 DNA reads TGCGCCAGCAGCCAAAACACCATTTCGGGGCGCGAGTACTTC.

This chain connects TRBV11-1 to TRBJ2-1; D perhaps matches TRBD2 (6 bases). Trimming removed 2 bases from V and 9 bases from J, with 14 bases in between. CDR1 and CDR2 (germline): SGHAT, FQDESV (reference sequence). The CDR3 contains 14 residues. CDR3 sequence: CASSLTSTTGEQFF. In DNA, the CDR3 is TGTGCCAGCAGCTTAACTAGCACTACCGGTGAGCAGTTCTTC.

The gene calls are TRBV25-1 and TRBJ2-1; D is unresolved. Trimming removed 7 bases at V and 5 bases at J, with 18 bases between. Looked up from germline, CDR1 is MGHDK and CDR2 is SYGVNS. The CDR3 covers 15 residues. The CDR3 loop reads CASTSLGLRDNEQFF. The CDR3 nucleotides read TGTGCCAGCACCTCCTTAGGGCTTAGGGACAATGAGCAGTTCTTC. Based on the CDR3 plus reference TRBV25-1 and TRBJ2-1, the full variable domain is EADIYQTPRYLVIGTGKKITLECSQTMGHDKMYWYQQDPGMELHLIHYSYGVNSTEKGDLSSESTVSRIRTEHFPLTLESARPSHTSQYLCASTSLGLRDNEQFFGPGTRLTVL.